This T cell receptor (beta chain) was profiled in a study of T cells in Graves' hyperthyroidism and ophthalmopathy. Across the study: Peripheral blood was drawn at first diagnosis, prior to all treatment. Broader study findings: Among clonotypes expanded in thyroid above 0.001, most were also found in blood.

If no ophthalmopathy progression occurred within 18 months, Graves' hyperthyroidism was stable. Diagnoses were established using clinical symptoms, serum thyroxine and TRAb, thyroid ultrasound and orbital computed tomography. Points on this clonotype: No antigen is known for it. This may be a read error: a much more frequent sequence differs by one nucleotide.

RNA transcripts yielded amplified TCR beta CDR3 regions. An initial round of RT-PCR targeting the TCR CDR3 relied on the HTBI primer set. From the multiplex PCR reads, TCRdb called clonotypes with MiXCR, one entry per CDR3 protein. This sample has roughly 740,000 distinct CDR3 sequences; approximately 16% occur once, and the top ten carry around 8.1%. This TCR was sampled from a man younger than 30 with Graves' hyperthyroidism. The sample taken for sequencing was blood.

The CDR3 loop reads CASSHSGMSYNEQYF. CDR3 bases: TGTGCCAGCAGCCATTCGGGAATGTCATACAATGAGCAGTACTTC. This chain links TRBV3-1 with TRBJ2-1, with D perhaps matching TRBD2 (5 bases). The DNA end is a closer match to TRBJ2-7, so the J assignment may be wrong. Germline loops: CDR1 LGHDT, CDR2 YNNKEL (reference sequence). The CDR3 is made up of 15 amino acids.